This T cell receptor (beta chain) was profiled in a study of human T cells and chemical hapten exposure. V lost 6 bases, J lost 4 bases, and 8 bases stayed unmatched. The V gene's germline CDR1 is DFQATT and CDR2 SNEGSKA (reference sequence). The CDR3 length is 14 residues. TCRdb used MiXCR to reprocess the RACE reads, holding one entry per CDR3 protein. The data hold over 85,000 distinct CDR3 sequences, with over 8% observed a single time. The sample's time point: healthy volunteer bleed at 2 weeks. Whole blood that had not been fractionated was the source of extracted total RNA. This rearrangement joins TRBV20-1 to TRBJ2-7; 11 bases fit TRBD1. The receptor comes from a female donor in good health. Some clones in this sample may be carry-over from other donors' samples. Sample: whole blood. CDR3 sequence: CSAEPGQGGYEQYF. The CDR3 DNA is TGCAGTGCGGAACCGGGACAGGGGGGGTACGAGCAGTACTTC.